This T cell receptor beta chain came from a study of T cell responses to AZD1222 COVID-19 vaccine. Study-wide findings and caveats: Donors skewed white British and female; clonal diversity was possibly underestimated. Recipients of two AZD1222 doses showed rising Spike-specific TCR breadth and depth. Seropositivity was recorded at baseline in only a handful of AZD1222 recipients.

Comments on this clone: No antigen is known for it.

V dropped 4 bases and J dropped 8 bases, with 9 bases sitting between them. Germline assignment: CDR1 MNHEY and CDR2 SMNVEV (reference sequence). The CDR3 has 12 amino acids. The method was immunoSEQ multiplex PCR; TCRdb's version includes in-frame clones alone and lacks a portion of them. The sample shows over 130,000 clones, around 93% of them seen only once. The rearrangement links TRBV27 to TRBJ2-1; tentatively, D is TRBD1 (5 bases). This TCR derives from an adult who received the AZD1222 COVID-19 vaccine. This specimen was peripheral blood, taken 28 days after the second AZD1222 dose. The CDR3 DNA sequence: TGTGCCAGCAGTTCCCAGGGCCATGAGCAGTTCTTC. This gives the protein CASSSQGHEQFF.